This TCR beta chain originates from a study of blood T cell repertoires in COVID-19. Study background: The United States, Italy and Spain provided the acute and convalescent COVID-19 samples. PBMCs, B-cell-depleted T cells, or T cells were the source of the cDNA or gDNA that made up the material.

Original methodology: Reference gene primers were amplified, and this amplification served to estimate nucleated cell counts. Profiled with immunoSEQ multiplex PCR; TCRdb holds only in-frame clones, not every one. That table gives V, J and clone size, and the DNA gave D and trimming. The sample holds about 14,000 clones, roughly 87% seen once. Trimming removed 4 bases at V and 0 bases at J, with 16 bases between. This CDR3 comprises 15 residues. Germline lookup yields CDR1 SQVTM and CDR2 ANQGSEA. The chain combines TRBV29-1 with TRBJ2-7, with a tentative D call TRBD1 (6 bases). The receptor's source is a human donor in a cohort sampled during active COVID-19. The sequencing input was peripheral blood. The CDR3 DNA follows: TGCAGCGTTGGGGGCATCCAGGGGAGCTCCTACGAGCAGTACTTC. Encoded protein: CSVGGIQGSSYEQYF.